The 2 T cell receptor beta chains listed next were all sequenced from one sample in a study of CD8 T cells in ankylosing spondylitis. Whole-study findings and limits: Seemingly characteristic of ankylosing spondylitis blood was a TCR beta motif consisting of several highly homologous variants.

TCRdb used MiXCR to reprocess the 5' RACE reads, holding one entry per CDR3 protein. The table records around 770,000 distinct CDR3 sequences, around 17% of them present only once. These receptors are not linked to any known antigen. The material sequenced was blood, either unsorted or a sorted T cell fraction (not recorded which). All receptors come from a male donor with ankylosing spondylitis.

The genes are TRBV12-3 or TRBV12-4 and TRBJ2-7; unclear D gene. Between the trimmed V and J ends, which lost 3 bases and 4 bases, there was a span of 10 bases. The CDR3 has 13 residues. Written as DNA, the CDR3 is TGTGCCAGCAGTTTTCTTACCCCATACGAGCAGTACTTC. This encodes CASSFLTPYEQYF.

V and J are TRBV12-3 or TRBV12-4 and TRBJ1-4; D is unresolved. V was shortened by 7 bases and J by 6 bases, with 18 bases between the two germline ends. This CDR3 comprises 15 residues. The CDR3 region is CASTRGLGIDEKLFF. Here the CDR3 DNA reads TGTGCCAGCACCCGGGGTCTGGGGATCGATGAAAAACTGTTTTTT.